This entry concerns a single TCR beta chain. These data belong to a study of shared clonotypes between healthy human individuals. For the study at large: Two women and three men aged 18 to 49 served as donors.

Healthy and HIV-negative, the adult donors had no recent acute infections or vaccinations. The donor cohort consisted entirely of Caucasian adults residing in Nashville, Tennessee. Assay: immunoSEQ multiplex PCR; the TCRdb copy retains only in-frame clones and omits some. The sample records approximately 2.5 million clones, 90% to 95% being singletons. Sequencing input: naive CD4+ T cells sorted from blood. Subset given: CD45RA+ positively selected. The receptor comes from a man aged 18 to 35 in good health.

The CDR3 DNA follows: TGTGCCAGCTCACCAGGGGAAGGGGTCGAGCAGTACTTC. Translation: CASSPGEGVEQYF. The chain recombines TRBV18 with TRBJ2-7, with a weak D call TRBD1 (5 bases). V lost 2 bases and J 6 bases, leaving 11 bases between the germline ends. This CDR3 has 13 residues. Per the germline V gene, CDR1 is KGHSH and CDR2 is LQKENI.